This T cell receptor (beta chain) is drawn from a study of neurological immune-mediated disorders. The study's findings and limits: Repertoires from 18 of 34 multiple sclerosis patients grouped phylogenetically into a related-CDR3 cluster, suggesting a possible signature. Private repertoires in all groups were suggested by the finding that expanded clones across subjects shared no CDR3 amino acid sequences.

The sample holds many counts of this clonotype. Its antigen is not identified. Germline V gene data show CDR1 as LNHDA and CDR2 as SQIVND (reference sequence). The V segment lost 1 base and the J segment 3 bases; nucleotides outside the gene matches: 8. CDR3 length equals 16 residues. The unsorted libraries were produced from 2 million PBMCs held at -80 C. 5'RACE with 10-nucleotide random UMIs generated the cDNA. TCRdb reprocessed the 5' RACE reads via MiXCR and lists one record per CDR3 protein. The sample records roughly 76,000 distinct CDR3 sequences, about 3% being singletons. This TCR came from a woman aged 45 to 65 with multiple sclerosis. The sequenced material came from PBMCs. The chain is built from TRBV19 and TRBJ2-7; TRBD1 matches 8 bases. CDR3 bases: TGTGCCAGTAGTATAGCGGGGGACAGGCGTTTCTACGAGCAGTACTTC. It specifies CASSIAGDRRFYEQYF.